This TCR beta chain originates from a study of blood T cell repertoires in COVID-19. Study overall: Acute and convalescent COVID-19 specimens originated in the United States, Italy and Spain.

Patients at the Seattle site were enrolled during active infection and followed longitudinally. Per the original methods: The assay estimated nucleated cells by amplifying reference gene primers. TCRdb's copy holds only in-frame clones and misses some; the assay was immunoSEQ multiplex PCR. V and J calls and clone size are as listed in that table; D and trimming were resolved from the DNA. The sample holds about 88,000 clones; 90% are singletons and the top ten take 6.7%. This TCR derives from a man younger than 30 with COVID-19, enrolled during active disease. Sequencing was performed on peripheral blood.

The CDR3 DNA follows: TGTGCCAGTAGTACCCACAGGGTCCATCAGCCCCAGCATTTT. Its protein product is CASSTHRVHQPQHF. The chain links TRBV19 to TRBJ1-5, with a possible D match to TRBD1 (6 bases). Trimming stripped 4 bases from V and 5 bases from J, with 12 bases between. CDR3 length: 14 residues. The germline CDR1 and CDR2 sequences are LNHDA and SQIVND (reference sequence).